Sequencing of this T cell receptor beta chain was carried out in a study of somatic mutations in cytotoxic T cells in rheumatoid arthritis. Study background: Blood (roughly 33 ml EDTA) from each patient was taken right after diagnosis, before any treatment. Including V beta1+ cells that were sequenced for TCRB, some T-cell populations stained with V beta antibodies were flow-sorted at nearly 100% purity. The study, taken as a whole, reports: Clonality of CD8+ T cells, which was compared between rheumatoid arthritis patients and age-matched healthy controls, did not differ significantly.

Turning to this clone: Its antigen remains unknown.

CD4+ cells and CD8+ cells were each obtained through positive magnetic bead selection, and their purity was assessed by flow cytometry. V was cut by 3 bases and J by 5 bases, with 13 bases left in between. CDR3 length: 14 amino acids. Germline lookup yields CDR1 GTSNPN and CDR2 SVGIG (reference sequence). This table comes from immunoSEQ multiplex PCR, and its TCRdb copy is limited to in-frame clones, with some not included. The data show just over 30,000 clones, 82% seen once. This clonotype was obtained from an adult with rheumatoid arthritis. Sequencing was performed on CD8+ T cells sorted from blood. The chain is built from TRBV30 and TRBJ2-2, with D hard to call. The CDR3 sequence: CAWSPRLTTGELFF. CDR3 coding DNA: TGTGCCTGGAGCCCCAGGCTGACGACCGGGGAGCTGTTTTTT.